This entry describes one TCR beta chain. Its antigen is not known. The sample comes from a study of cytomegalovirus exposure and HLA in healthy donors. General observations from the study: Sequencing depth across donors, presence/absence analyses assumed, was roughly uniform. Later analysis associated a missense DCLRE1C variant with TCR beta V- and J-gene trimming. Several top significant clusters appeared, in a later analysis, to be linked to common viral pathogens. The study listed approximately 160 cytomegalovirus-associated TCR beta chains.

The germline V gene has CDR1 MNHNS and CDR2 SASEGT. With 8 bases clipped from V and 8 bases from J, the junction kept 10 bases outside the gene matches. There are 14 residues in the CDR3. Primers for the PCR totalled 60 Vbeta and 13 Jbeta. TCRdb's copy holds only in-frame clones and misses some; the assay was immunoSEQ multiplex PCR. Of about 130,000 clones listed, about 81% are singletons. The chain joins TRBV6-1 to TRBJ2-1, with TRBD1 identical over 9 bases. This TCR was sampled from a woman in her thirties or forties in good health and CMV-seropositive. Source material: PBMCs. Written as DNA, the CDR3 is TGTGCCAGCGCCCGGGACAGGGTTGCCCATGAGCAGTTCTTC. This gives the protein CASARDRVAHEQFF.